Listed here are 13 T cell receptor beta chains from one sample, sequenced in a study of CD8+ T cells in alopecia areata. In each case, RNA was isolated and then reverse transcribed into cDNA as the sequencing template. The repertoire was sequenced with immunoSEQ multiplex PCR; TCRdb's copy has only in-frame clones and lacks some. The top ten clones hold 0.45% of a sample with under 250,000 clones, 50% to 70% of them seen once. The sequenced sample was CD4+ T cells sorted from blood, obtained at week 0. Every receptor here comes from a human donor with alopecia areata.

The J gene is TRBJ2-7, the V gene TRBV6-5, with D maybe TRBD2 (6 bases). Trimming took off 2 bases at V and 8 bases at J, with 16 bases between the two ends. The CDR3 length is 14 residues. Per germline, CDR1 MNHEY and CDR2 SVGAGI. The CDR3 nucleotides read TGTGCCAGCAGTTACGCCGTGGACTACCCTAAGCAGTACTTC. Protein sequence: CASSYAVDYPKQYF.

The rearrangement joins TRBV5-1 to TRBJ2-7, with D possibly matching TRBD2 (6 bases). Germline V gene lookup returns CDR1 SGHRS and CDR2 YFSETQ. CDR3 length: 12 amino acids. Trimming pared 4 bases from V and 4 bases from J, leaving 9 bases between. Written as DNA, the CDR3 is TGCGCCAGCAGCGTGGGACTTTACGAGCAGTACTTC. This codes for CASSVGLYEQYF.

This chain links TRBV5-1 with TRBJ2-7; D is perhaps TRBD2 (5 bases). Germline V lookup: CDR1 SGHRS, CDR2 YFSETQ. V dropped 1 base and J dropped 3 bases, with 14 bases sitting between them. The CDR3 is 15 residues long. CDR3 coding DNA: TGCGCCAGCAGCTTGACGGGGATAGGCGGCTACGAGCAGTACTTC. Protein sequence: CASSLTGIGGYEQYF.

The rearrangement uses TRBV5-1 and TRBJ2-3; D could derive from TRBD1 or TRBD2 (5 bases each). Germline V gene lookup returns CDR1 SGHRS and CDR2 YFSETQ. The CDR3 is made up of 17 amino acids. The V end lost 0 bases, the J end lost 0 bases, and 14 bases lay between the germline ends. CDR3 region: CASSLEGTGISTDTQYF. The CDR3 nucleotides read TGCGCCAGCAGCTTGGAGGGGACGGGGATTAGCACAGATACGCAGTATTTT.

This sequence joins TRBV29-1 and TRBJ1-1; possible D gene TRBD1, 5 bases. The length of the CDR3 is 13 residues. Deletions cut 7 bases from V and 10 bases from J, with 22 bases between. The germline gives CDR1 SQVTM, CDR2 ANQGSEA. CDR3 residues: CSGGRDQGDVAFF. The CDR3 bases are TGCAGCGGGGGACGGGACCAGGGAGACGTAGCTTTCTTT.

The V gene is TRBV29-1, the J gene TRBJ1-1, with TRBD1 matching 8 bases. This CDR3 region has 14 residues. The junction had 9 bases not matched to a gene; V was cut back by 7 bases and J by 2 bases. CDR1 is SQVTM and CDR2 is ANQGSEA in the germline V gene. CDR3 bases: TGCAGCGGCGAGGCGGGACAGGCCAACACTGAAGCTTTCTTT. Protein sequence: CSGEAGQANTEAFF.

The rearrangement links TRBV7-2 to TRBJ2-1, with D possibly matching TRBD2 (6 bases). From germline, CDR1 is SGHTA and CDR2 FQGNSA. The CDR3 loop spans 15 amino acids. V dropped 4 bases and J dropped 0 bases, with 10 bases sitting between them. CDR3 DNA sequence: TGTGCCAGCAGCTCCGGGGGTAGCTCCTACAATGAGCAGTTCTTC. Residues: CASSSGGSSYNEQFF.

The chain links TRBV11-2 to TRBJ1-3; D unclear. Trimming took 5 bases from V and 5 from J, leaving 13 bases between them. The CDR3 length is 14 residues. The germline CDR1 and CDR2 sequences are SGHAT and FQNNGV. CDR3 nucleotides: TGTGCCAGCAGCCCGAAGGCAGGAAGAAACACCATATATTTT. It specifies CASSPKAGRNTIYF.

This clone was seen a single time. The CDR3 spells CASSSAGLPYEKLFF. The DNA of the CDR3 is TGCGCCAGCAGCTCGGCGGGCCTTCCTTATGAAAAACTGTTTTTT. This chain uses TRBV5-1 with TRBJ1-4; D remains unclear. The CDR3 has 15 residues. The V gene lost 3 bases and the J gene lost 6 bases, with 15 bases spanning the gap. Looked up from germline, CDR1 is SGHRS and CDR2 is YFSETQ.

The CDR3 nucleotides are TGCAGCGTTGAACAGGGTAGGACAGATACGCAGTATTTT. It is translated as CSVEQGRTDTQYF. The gene calls are TRBV29-1 and TRBJ2-3; D might be TRBD1 (5 bases). The CDR3 runs to 13 residues. Germline CDR1 is SQVTM and CDR2 is ANQGSEA. Trimming took 2 bases from V and 3 from J, leaving 9 bases between them.

The V and J genes are TRBV30 and TRBJ1-5; weak D call: TRBD1 (6 bases). The germline gives CDR1 GTSNPN, CDR2 SVGIG (reference sequence). V lost 2 bases and J 7 bases, leaving 15 bases between the germline ends. CDR3 size: 14 residues. The CDR3 spells CAWSPKGVRQPQHF. CDR3 DNA sequence: TGTGCCTGGAGTCCCAAGGGGGTTCGACAGCCCCAGCATTTT.

V usage is TRBV11-2 and J usage is TRBJ2-7, with 8 bases lining up with TRBD2. Germline V gives CDR1 SGHAT, CDR2 FQNNGV. J gave up 0 bases and V 5 bases, and 3 bases lay outside the gene matches. This CDR3 is built from 14 residues. DNA for the CDR3: TGTGCCAGCAGCACTAGCGGATTCTCCTACGAGCAGTACTTC. This sequence encodes CASSTSGFSYEQYF.

The CDR3 spells CASSLASGNFYGYTF. The CDR3 DNA is TGCGCCAGCAGCTTGGCCTCGGGGAACTTCTATGGCTACACCTTC. The chain is built from TRBV5-1 and TRBJ1-2; D call uncertain. The germline CDR1 and CDR2 sequences are SGHRS and YFSETQ. Trimming pared 0 bases from V and 4 bases from J, leaving 13 bases between. The CDR3 contains 15 residues.